This entry describes one T cell receptor (beta chain). These data originate in a study of blood T cell repertoires in COVID-19. At the level of the study: T cells, B-cell-depleted T cells, or PBMCs supplied cDNA or gDNA.

V lost 4 bases and J lost 4; bases outside the gene matches: 3. CDR1 and CDR2 from the germline V gene are SNHLY and FYNNEI. This CDR3 comprises 14 residues. This table comes from immunoSEQ multiplex PCR, and its TCRdb copy is limited to in-frame clones, with some not included. Of about 330,000 clones listed, more than 70% were seen once; the top ten hold roughly 6.5%. The TCR sequence derives from a man younger than 35 who had recovered from COVID-19. The chain joins TRBV2 to TRBJ2-5; 10 bases are a match to TRBD1. Sequenced: peripheral blood. The chain's CDR3 is CASSGQGAGETQYF. In nucleotides, the CDR3 is TGTGCCAGCAGTGGACAGGGGGCGGGAGAGACCCAGTACTTC.